This T cell receptor beta chain was retrieved from a study of T cell changes during pregnancy in multiple sclerosis. Sequencing used immunoSEQ multiplex PCR; TCRdb keeps in-frame clones, though not all of them. Here the sample spans about 75,000 clones, under 95% being singletons. The sample holds a few counts of this clone. The CDR3 sequence is 12 residues long. Germline lookup yields CDR1 ENHRY and CDR2 SYGVKD. This chain connects TRBV10-3 to TRBJ2-7; no reliable D call. The receptor's source is a female donor with multiple sclerosis, enrolled in a pregnancy study. The material sequenced was CD4+ T cells from peripheral blood mononuclear cells, taken before pregnancy. The CDR3 sequence: CATGQLSYEQYF. The CDR3, as DNA: TGTGCTACGGGTCAGCTGTCCTACGAGCAGTACTTC.